This passage covers 5 T cell receptor beta chains from one sample sequenced in a study of T cell responses to AZD1222 COVID-19 vaccine. Here immunoSEQ multiplex PCR was the method, and the copy in TCRdb shows in-frame clones only, minus some. This table has about 150,000 clones, around 92% appearing once. This specimen was peripheral blood, taken on day 0 of AZD1222 vaccination. These receptors were collected from an adult in good health.

This clone showed up just a few times. The genes are TRBV6-5 and TRBJ1-5, with 10 bases identical to TRBD1. This CDR3 region has 15 residues. Trimming removed 6 bases from V and 3 bases from J; junction bases left unmatched: 5. The germline V gene has CDR1 MNHEY and CDR2 SVGAGI. This CDR3 reads CASRSGTGDNQPQHF. The CDR3, as DNA: TGTGCCAGCAGATCCGGGACAGGGGACAATCAGCCCCAGCATTTT.

The chain uses TRBV9 and TRBJ2-6; TRBD1 agrees at 7 bases. V was clipped by 2 bases and J by 3 bases; unmatched bases: 14. This CDR3 comprises 19 residues. The germline gives CDR1 SGDLS, CDR2 YYNGEE. DNA for the CDR3: TGTGCCAGCAGCGTCCAGGGGGTCTCTGGGGACATTGGGGCCAACGTCCTGACTTTC. Translated, it gives CASSVQGVSGDIGANVLTF.

The gene calls are TRBV4-3 and TRBJ1-2; perhaps TRBD1 as D (6 bases). This CDR3 region has 16 residues. V lost 3 bases and J lost 0, with 14 bases in between. Germline lookup yields CDR1 LGHNA and CDR2 YSLEER. The CDR3 here is CASSQGAAGSNYGYTF. CDR3 nucleotides: TGCGCCAGCAGCCAGGGGGCGGCAGGATCTAACTATGGCTACACCTTC.

CDR3 protein: CAITIHNEQFF. As DNA, the CDR3 is TGTGCCATCACCATACACAATGAGCAGTTCTTC. The chain links TRBV10-3 to TRBJ2-1; no clear D. Trimming took off 7 bases at V and 5 bases at J, with 6 bases between the two ends. The CDR3 totals 11 residues. CDR1 and CDR2 (germline): ENHRY, SYGVKD.

This clone occurred a few times. The V call is TRBV5-1, the J call TRBJ1-2; 9 bases align to TRBD1. The CDR3 length is 14 residues. J was trimmed by 8 bases and V by 5 bases; bases with no gene match: 10. Germline V gene sequence: CDR1 SGHRS, CDR2 YFSETQ. CDR3 amino acids: CASRETGGREGYTF. The CDR3 DNA follows: TGCGCCAGCAGAGAAACAGGGGGCCGGGAAGGCTACACCTTC.